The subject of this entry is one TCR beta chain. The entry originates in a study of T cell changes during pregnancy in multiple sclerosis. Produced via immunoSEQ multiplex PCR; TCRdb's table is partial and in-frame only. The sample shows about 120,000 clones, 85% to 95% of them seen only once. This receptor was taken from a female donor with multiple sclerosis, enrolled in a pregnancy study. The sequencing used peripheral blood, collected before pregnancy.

Here the CDR3 reads CASSLKLAGVQETQYF. In DNA, the CDR3 is TGTGCCAGCAGCTTGAAGCTAGCGGGAGTACAAGAGACCCAGTACTTC. The gene calls are TRBV5-4 and TRBJ2-5; the match to TRBD2 covers 10 bases. The J segment lost 2 bases and the V segment lost 1 base, leaving 5 bases of the junction unmatched. This CDR3 contains 16 residues. Germline V CDR1 and CDR2: SGHNT, YYREEE (reference sequence).